This TCR beta chain was sequenced in a study of blood T cell repertoires in COVID-19. Study in general: Acute and convalescent COVID-19 specimens originated in the United States, Italy and Spain. T cells, B-cell-depleted T cells, or PBMCs provided the cDNA or gDNA that served as material.

The CDR3 has 15 amino acids. V lost 0 bases, J lost 8 bases, and 14 bases lay in between. Germline-derived CDR1 and CDR2 are SGHAT and FQNNGV. Only in-frame clones appear in the TCRdb table, and some are missing; sequencing was by immunoSEQ multiplex PCR. The sample carries about 120,000 clones, approximately 81% recorded once. The specimen sequenced was peripheral blood. The chain employs TRBV11-2 and TRBJ2-4; D unresolved. This TCR was recovered from a man between 60 and 75 years old with acute or convalescent COVID-19. Here the CDR3 DNA reads TGTGCCAGCAGCTTAGATCAGCGCGCGCGGTACATTCAGTACTTC. This gives the protein CASSLDQRARYIQYF.